This entry lists 7 T cell receptor beta chains sequenced from one sample in a study of T-cell memory formation after mild COVID-19. TCRdb redid the calling of the 5' RACE reads with MiXCR, one entry per CDR3 protein. This sample has about 180,000 distinct CDR3 sequences; about 18% occur once, and the top ten carry 3.5% to 5%. The specimen was PBMCs or a T cell subset sorted from them (not recorded which). The source is a man between 18 and 35 years old who had mild COVID-19 (a few samples of this study predate the infection). Cell type and time point are not known.

This chain links TRBV6-5 with TRBJ2-1; 9 bases are shared with TRBD1. This CDR3 is built from 14 residues. J lost 6 bases, V lost 4 bases, and 4 bases had no gene match. Germline assignment: CDR1 MNHEY and CDR2 SVGAGI. The CDR3 DNA follows: TGTGCCAGCAGTTGGGACAGGGTTGTCAATGAGCAGTTCTTC. Protein: CASSWDRVVNEQFF.

The chain uses TRBV5-1 and TRBJ1-1, with D perhaps TRBD1 (5 bases). The ends were cut back, 4 bases at V and 7 bases at J, with 14 bases in the middle. The CDR3 has 13 residues. CDR1 is SGHRS and CDR2 is YFSETQ in the germline V gene. CDR3 sequence reads: CASSDGEGSEAFF. The CDR3 bases are TGCGCCAGCAGCGACGGCGAGGGGAGTGAAGCTTTCTTT.

The chain links TRBV3-1 to TRBJ1-1; perhaps TRBD1 as D (5 bases). Trimming stripped 1 base from V and 4 bases from J, with 7 bases between. The CDR3 totals 13 residues. Germline CDR1 and CDR2: LGHDT and YNNKEL (reference sequence). The CDR3 DNA is TGTGCCAGCAGCCAAGGGGGCCTCACTGAAGCTTTCTTT. The encoded protein is CASSQGGLTEAFF.

The chain uses TRBV19 and TRBJ2-7; tentative D call: TRBD1 (6 bases). The length of the CDR3 is 16 residues. CDR1 is LNHDA and CDR2 is SQIVND in the germline V gene (reference sequence). Trimming removed 3 bases at V and 2 bases at J, with 17 bases between. The CDR3 region is CASSIYRAQKPYEQYF. The CDR3 region has the DNA TGTGCCAGTAGTATCTACAGGGCCCAAAAACCCTACGAGCAGTACTTC.

This clonotype was recorded a few times. This rearrangement joins TRBV12-3 or TRBV12-4 to TRBJ1-5; TRBD1 matches at 7 bases. The length of the CDR3 is 14 residues. J lost 3 bases, V lost 7 bases, and 6 bases had no gene match. The CDR3 is CASTLTGTNQPQHF. CDR3 bases: TGTGCCAGCACCCTGACAGGGACCAATCAGCCCCAGCATTTT.

This clonotype occurred a few times. The gene calls are TRBV23-1 and TRBJ2-7, with TRBD2 as a possible D gene (6 bases). TRBV23-1 is flagged as an ORF with uncertain function. V shed 7 bases and J shed 3 bases, with 25 bases lying between them. The CDR3 extends over 17 amino acids. The CDR3 here is CASTPIPPVVGGYEQYF. The CDR3 DNA is TGCGCCAGCACCCCAATCCCCCCCGTAGTGGGGGGCTACGAGCAGTACTTC.

This clonotype showed up many times. The rearrangement uses TRBV29-1 and TRBJ2-3; D possibly matches TRBD1 or TRBD2 (5 bases each). The ends were cut back, 3 bases at V and 6 bases at J, with 10 bases in the middle. Per germline, CDR1 SQVTM and CDR2 ANQGSEA. This CDR3 is 12 amino acids long. The chain's CDR3 is CSVELGDDTQYF. The CDR3 DNA reads TGCAGCGTTGAGTTAGGGGACGATACGCAGTATTTT.